The 9 T cell receptor beta chains reported below all come from one sample, sequenced in a study of T cell responses to AZD1222 COVID-19 vaccine. Sequencing was performed with immunoSEQ multiplex PCR; in TCRdb, only in-frame clones are kept and a portion is missing. The sample holds 120,000 to 150,000 clones; about 90% are singletons and the top ten take under 4.5%. The sequencing used peripheral blood, collected 28 days after the second AZD1222 dose. The receptor set was obtained from an adult who received the AZD1222 COVID-19 vaccine.

This chain links TRBV28 with TRBJ1-2; 7 bases line up with TRBD1. Germline V gene data show CDR1 as MDHEN and CDR2 as SYDVKM. The CDR3 runs 15 residues. The V segment lost 6 bases and the J segment 2 bases; nucleotides outside the gene matches: 9. The DNA for the CDR3 is TGTGCCAGCAGACCCGGACAGGTCGGCAACTATGGCTACACCTTC. As protein: CASRPGQVGNYGYTF.

The J gene is TRBJ2-7, the V gene TRBV6-2 or TRBV6-3; possible D gene TRBD1, 6 bases. This CDR3 region has 15 residues. From germline, CDR1 is MNHEY and CDR2 SVGEGT. Trimming cost V 4 bases and J 1 base, with 14 bases left between them. This CDR3 reads CASSSSQGHSYEQYF. The DNA of the CDR3 is TGTGCCAGCAGTTCATCACAGGGACATTCCTACGAGCAGTACTTC.

The J gene is TRBJ1-6, the V gene TRBV5-6; 10 bases align to TRBD1. The CDR3 runs 16 residues. V shed 4 bases and J 8 bases; nucleotides not matched to a gene: 9. Per the germline V gene, CDR1 is SGHDT and CDR2 is YYEEEE. CDR3 in DNA: TGTGCCAGCAGCCCCCTAGGACAGGGGGAGGATTCACCCCTCCACTTT. This encodes CASSPLGQGEDSPLHF.

V gene TRBV11-2 combines with J gene TRBJ1-3; perhaps TRBD1 as D (5 bases). The CDR3 consists of 11 residues. Between the trimmed V and J ends, which lost 11 bases and 4 bases, there was a span of 9 bases. The germline CDR1 and CDR2 sequences are SGHAT and FQNNGV. The CDR3 protein is CAGAGGNTIYF. The CDR3 DNA follows: TGTGCCGGGGCGGGCGGAAACACCATATATTTT.

The rearrangement joins TRBV6-2 or TRBV6-3 to TRBJ2-3; D uncertain. Trimming took 0 bases from V and 3 from J, leaving 16 bases between them. Germline CDR1 reads MNHEY; CDR2 reads SVGEGT. This CDR3 has 17 residues. DNA of the CDR3: TGTGCCAGCAGTTACTCGAAGACACCATTCCCGACAGATACGCAGTATTTT. Translated: CASSYSKTPFPTDTQYF.

V gene TRBV7-2 combines with J gene TRBJ2-7; D is possibly TRBD1 (6 bases). V was pared by 5 bases and J by 2 bases, with 13 bases between. This CDR3 contains 14 residues. In germline, CDR1 is SGHTA, CDR2 FQGNSA. The chain's CDR3 is CASSLSGTTYEQYF. The CDR3 DNA follows: TGTGCCAGCAGCCTCTCCGGGACAACCTACGAGCAGTACTTC. Filled out from reference TRBV7-2 and TRBJ2-7, the complete variable domain reads GAGVSQSPSNKVTEKGKDVELRCDPISGHTALYWYRQSLGQGLEFLIYFQGNSAPDKSGLPSDRFSAERTGGSVSTLTIQRTQQEDSAVYLCASSLSGTTYEQYFGPGTRLTVT.

This clone occurred once. The V gene is TRBV7-6, the J gene TRBJ1-1; weak D call: TRBD1 (6 bases). The V gene lost 5 bases and the J gene lost 0 bases, with 13 bases spanning the gap. The CDR3 is made up of 15 amino acids. Germline CDR1 SGHVS, CDR2 FNYEAQ. The CDR3 nucleotides are TGTGCCAGCAGCCGGGACACACTGATGAACACTGAAGCTTTCTTT. Its protein is CASSRDTLMNTEAFF.

The chain employs TRBV7-2 and TRBJ1-5, with 7 bases matching TRBD1. Per the germline V gene, CDR1 is SGHTA and CDR2 is FQGNSA. V gave up 2 bases and J gave up 5 bases; unmatched junction bases: 6. The CDR3 runs 15 residues. This CDR3 reads CASSLRQGQHQPQHF. CDR3 bases: TGTGCCAGCAGCTTACGACAGGGACAGCATCAGCCCCAGCATTTT.

This clone was recorded only once. The gene calls are TRBV18 and TRBJ1-1; D is ambiguous. V lost 0 bases and J lost 3, with 11 bases in between. The CDR3 is 15 amino acids. Germline V gene data show CDR1 as KGHSH and CDR2 as LQKENI. For the CDR3, the DNA is TGTGCCAGCTCACCACCTTCGGGTCGTGACACTGAAGCTTTCTTT. It is translated as CASSPPSGRDTEAFF.